The TCR beta chain described here comes from a study of T-cell memory formation after mild COVID-19. Study summary: Largely donor-specific TCR clusters were found.

Remarks on this clonotype: Its cognate antigen is unknown.

V shed 6 bases, J shed 7 bases, and the junction held 13 bases outside the gene matches. Germline CDR1 reads SGHRS; CDR2 reads YFSETQ. The CDR3 spans 14 residues. The authors produced TCR alpha and TCR beta cDNA libraries with sample barcodes and UMIs by 5'RACE using constant-segment primers. TCRdb reprocessed the 5' RACE reads via MiXCR and lists one record per CDR3 protein. The sample holds some 440,000 distinct CDR3 sequences, about 23% seen once. Overall study findings and caveats: Some SARS-CoV-2-responding clones were already detected in memory before infection.

The sequenced material came from PBMCs or a T cell subset sorted from them (not recorded which). This chain uses TRBV5-1 with TRBJ2-7; the match to TRBD2 covers 7 bases. This receptor was obtained from an adult woman who had mild COVID-19 (a few samples of this study predate the infection). Cell type and time point are not known. In nucleotides, the CDR3 is TGCGCCAGCACTCACGAGGGAGGGCCTTCTGAGCAGTACTTC. This translates into CASTHEGGPSEQYF.